The 14 T cell receptor beta chains below were found in one sample sequenced in a study of T-cell reconstitution after alpha-beta-depleted transplantation in children. As it was prepared, the TCRbeta library received unique molecular identifiers. TCRdb reprocessed the PCR reads with MiXCR, giving one entry per CDR3 protein. This sample carries a few hundred thousand distinct CDR3 sequences, around a tenth of them seen once, and the ten largest clones take approximately 2.3%. This material consisted of PBMCs from the stem cell graft donor, taken from the stem cell graft. The receptors originated from a human donor who donated a stem cell graft to a child with acute lymphoblastic leukemia.

The chain links TRBV5-1 to TRBJ2-1, with a tentative D call TRBD2 (5 bases). V was cut by 4 bases and J by 8 bases, with 16 bases left in between. The germline CDR1 and CDR2 sequences are SGHRS and YFSETQ. This CDR3 comprises 14 residues. Written as DNA, the CDR3 is TGCGCCAGCAGCCCGGGTACGGGGATCCATGAGCAGTTCTTC. Translating it yields CASSPGTGIHEQFF.

V is TRBV2 and J is TRBJ2-7, with 9 bases identical to TRBD1. Germline V gives CDR1 SNHLY, CDR2 FYNNEI. The CDR3 is made up of 15 amino acids. V shed 7 bases, J shed 0 bases, and the junction held 7 bases outside the gene matches. DNA for the CDR3: TGTGCCAGCAATGAGGGACAGGGACCCTCCTACGAGCAGTACTTC. This gives the protein CASNEGQGPSYEQYF.

This clonotype came up a few times. The chain combines TRBV11-1 with TRBJ2-2; TRBD2 aligns across 10 bases. J lost 3 bases, V lost 5 bases, and 12 bases had no gene match. Germline V gives CDR1 SGHAT, CDR2 FQDESV (reference sequence). The CDR3 sequence is 18 residues long. As DNA, the CDR3 is TGTGCCAGCAGCCGACAGATACTAGCGGGATTGGACACCGGGGAGCTGTTTTTT. Translating it yields CASSRQILAGLDTGELFF.

CDR3 sequence (DNA): TGTGCCAGCAGGGCAGGACAGGGCCAAGAGACCCAGTACTTC. Translated: CASRAGQGQETQYF. The rearrangement links TRBV5-4 to TRBJ2-5; 8 bases are a match to TRBD1. V lost 5 bases to trimming and J lost 1 base; unmatched junction nucleotides: 4. The germline gives CDR1 SGHNT, CDR2 YYREEE (reference sequence). The CDR3 is made up of 14 amino acids.

The chain uses TRBV4-1 and TRBJ2-7; no clear D gene. CDR3 length: 15 amino acids. CDR1 is MGHRA, CDR2 YSYEKL, per germline. The ends were cut back, 0 bases at V and 9 bases at J, with 18 bases in the middle. This CDR3 reads CASSQDETALVMQYF. The DNA of the CDR3 is TGCGCCAGCAGCCAAGATGAAACGGCGCTAGTCATGCAGTACTTC.

Only a few counts were recorded for this clonotype. The chain couples TRBV7-9 to TRBJ2-7; possibly TRBD1 or TRBD2 for D (6 bases each). The V gene lost 1 base and the J gene lost 3 bases, with 10 bases spanning the gap. CDR3 length: 14 amino acids. Germline V lookup: CDR1 SEHNR, CDR2 FQNEAQ (reference sequence). CDR3 sequence reads: CASSLDGGRYEQYF. The CDR3 nucleotides are TGTGCCAGCAGCTTAGATGGGGGGCGCTACGAGCAGTACTTC. The entire variable domain, with the rest obtained from reference TRBV7-9 and TRBJ2-7, is as follows: DTGVSQNPRHKITKRGQNVTFRCDPISEHNRLYWYRQTLGQGPEFLTYFQNEAQLEKSRLLSDRFSAERPKGSFSTLEIQRTEQGDSAMYLCASSLDGGRYEQYFGPGTRLTVT.

J is TRBJ2-7 and V is TRBV4-3; 7 bases are shared with TRBD1. CDR1 and CDR2 from the germline V gene are LGHNA and YSLEER. The CDR3 sequence is 14 residues long. The V gene end was trimmed by 1 base and the J gene end by 4 bases; junction bases not matched to a gene: 4. The CDR3 DNA reads as TGCGCCAGCAGCCAAGCACAGGGGAGATACGAGCAGTACTTC. It is translated as CASSQAQGRYEQYF.

This clonotype was seen more than once but under ten times. The V gene is TRBV3-1, the J gene TRBJ2-3; 15 bases align to TRBD2. The CDR3 length is 17 residues. From germline, CDR1 is LGHDT and CDR2 YNNKEL (reference sequence). V shed 4 bases, J shed 5 bases, and the junction held 7 bases outside the gene matches. The DNA for the CDR3 is TGTGCCAGCAGCCCCGGACTAGCGGGAGGGCCAGGAGATACGCAGTATTTT. It specifies CASSPGLAGGPGDTQYF.

In its sample, this clonotype was seen a few times. The V and J genes are TRBV20-1 and TRBJ2-3; 11 bases agree with TRBD2. V lost 5 bases and J lost 4; bases outside the gene matches: 8. The CDR3 is 15 amino acids. The germline V gene has CDR1 DFQATT and CDR2 SNEGSKA (reference sequence). As DNA, the CDR3 is TGCAGTGCTGCTACTAGCGGGAGAAGATCAGATACGCAGTATTTT. As protein: CSAATSGRRSDTQYF.

This clonotype came up many times. The V gene is TRBV29-1, the J gene TRBJ1-3; D ambiguous. V lost 7 bases, J lost 1 base, and 8 bases lay in between. CDR1 is SQVTM, CDR2 ANQGSEA, per germline. The CDR3 extends over 12 amino acids. The CDR3 bases are TGCAGCGGGGGAACTTCTGGAAACACCATATATTTT. Amino acids: CSGGTSGNTIYF. Full variable domain (remainder filled in from reference TRBV29-1 and TRBJ1-3): SAVISQKPSRDICQRGTSLTIQCQVDSQVTMMFWYRQQPGQSLTLIATANQGSEATYESGFVIDKFPISRPNLTFSTLTVSNMSPEDSSIYLCSGGTSGNTIYFGEGSWLTVV.

This clonotype was observed a handful of times. The V gene is TRBV28, the J gene TRBJ2-3; possibly TRBD1 for D (5 bases). CDR1 MDHEN and CDR2 SYDVKM come from the germline V gene. The CDR3 totals 17 residues. Trimming pared 5 bases from V and 6 bases from J, leaving 24 bases between. CDR3 in DNA: TGTGCCAGCAGTCCCGTAGGGGCTGTGTCCCCGTGGGATACGCAGTATTTT. Translated: CASSPVGAVSPWDTQYF.

This clonotype was observed at least ten times. The chain uses TRBV5-1 and TRBJ1-2; D gene uncertain. V was trimmed by 4 bases and J by 2 bases, leaving 12 bases between them. The CDR3 has 14 residues. Germline CDR1 and CDR2: SGHRS and YFSETQ. For the CDR3, the DNA is TGCGCCAGCAGCCAGTCTTATGTGAACTATGGCTACACCTTC. Its protein product is CASSQSYVNYGYTF.

V and J are TRBV13 and TRBJ2-1; 7 bases map to TRBD2. The V segment lost 3 bases and the J segment 4 bases; nucleotides outside the gene matches: 3. Looked up from germline, CDR1 is PRHDT and CDR2 is FYEKMQ (reference sequence). The length of the CDR3 is 14 residues. The CDR3 here is CASSLGLRYNEQFF. The CDR3 region has the DNA TGTGCCAGCAGCTTGGGACTACGTTACAATGAGCAGTTCTTC.

This clonotype was picked up a small number of times. The chain joins TRBV20-1 to TRBJ2-3; tentative D call: TRBD1 (6 bases). The germline V and J ends were trimmed by 1 base and 1 base, with 9 bases remaining between them. This CDR3 spans 14 amino acids. From germline, CDR1 is DFQATT and CDR2 SNEGSKA (reference sequence). The CDR3 bases are TGCAGTGCTAGAGTTTACAGGGGCACAGATACGCAGTATTTT. Translation: CSARVYRGTDTQYF.